The rows below give T cell receptor beta chains drawn from one sample of a study of blood T cell repertoires in COVID-19. Only in-frame clones appear in the TCRdb table, and some are missing; sequencing was by immunoSEQ multiplex PCR. The data contain tens of thousands of clones, under 95% of them singletons. Sequencing used peripheral blood. Receptors were obtained from a woman of 80 years or more with active or convalescent COVID-19. Both conserved end residues are trimmed from each CDR3. A D gene is named only where the DNA matches it firmly.

J	V	D	CDR3
TRBJ1-4	TRBV18	TRBD1	ASSPDITGDGEKLF
TRBJ2-3	TRBV4-1	NA	ASSQGAGTQY
TRBJ2-1	TRBV2	TRBD2	ASSANGGNNEQF
TRBJ2-7	TRBV6-5	TRBD2	ASSPLAGGRREQY
TRBJ2-7	TRBV10-1	TRBD1	ASKRTGEMDEQY
TRBJ2-1	TRBV4-1	TRBD1	ASSPHPGQGPNEQF
TRBJ1-1	TRBV19	TRBD1	ASCPGTGTLREAF
TRBJ2-3	TRBV5-1	NA	ASSFSVVGPTDTQY
TRBJ2-7	TRBV3-1/TRBV3-2	TRBD1	ASSRDSSYEQY
TRBJ2-2	TRBV2	NA	ASNLQGTGELF
TRBJ1-6	TRBV4-3	NA	ASSQDWNRYMSLH
TRBJ1-6	TRBV4-3	TRBD1	ASTATGVNSPLH
TRBJ2-1	TRBV6-6	TRBD1	ASSRRDSYNEQF
TRBJ1-5	TRBV6-1	NA	ASSEAPGARDQPQH